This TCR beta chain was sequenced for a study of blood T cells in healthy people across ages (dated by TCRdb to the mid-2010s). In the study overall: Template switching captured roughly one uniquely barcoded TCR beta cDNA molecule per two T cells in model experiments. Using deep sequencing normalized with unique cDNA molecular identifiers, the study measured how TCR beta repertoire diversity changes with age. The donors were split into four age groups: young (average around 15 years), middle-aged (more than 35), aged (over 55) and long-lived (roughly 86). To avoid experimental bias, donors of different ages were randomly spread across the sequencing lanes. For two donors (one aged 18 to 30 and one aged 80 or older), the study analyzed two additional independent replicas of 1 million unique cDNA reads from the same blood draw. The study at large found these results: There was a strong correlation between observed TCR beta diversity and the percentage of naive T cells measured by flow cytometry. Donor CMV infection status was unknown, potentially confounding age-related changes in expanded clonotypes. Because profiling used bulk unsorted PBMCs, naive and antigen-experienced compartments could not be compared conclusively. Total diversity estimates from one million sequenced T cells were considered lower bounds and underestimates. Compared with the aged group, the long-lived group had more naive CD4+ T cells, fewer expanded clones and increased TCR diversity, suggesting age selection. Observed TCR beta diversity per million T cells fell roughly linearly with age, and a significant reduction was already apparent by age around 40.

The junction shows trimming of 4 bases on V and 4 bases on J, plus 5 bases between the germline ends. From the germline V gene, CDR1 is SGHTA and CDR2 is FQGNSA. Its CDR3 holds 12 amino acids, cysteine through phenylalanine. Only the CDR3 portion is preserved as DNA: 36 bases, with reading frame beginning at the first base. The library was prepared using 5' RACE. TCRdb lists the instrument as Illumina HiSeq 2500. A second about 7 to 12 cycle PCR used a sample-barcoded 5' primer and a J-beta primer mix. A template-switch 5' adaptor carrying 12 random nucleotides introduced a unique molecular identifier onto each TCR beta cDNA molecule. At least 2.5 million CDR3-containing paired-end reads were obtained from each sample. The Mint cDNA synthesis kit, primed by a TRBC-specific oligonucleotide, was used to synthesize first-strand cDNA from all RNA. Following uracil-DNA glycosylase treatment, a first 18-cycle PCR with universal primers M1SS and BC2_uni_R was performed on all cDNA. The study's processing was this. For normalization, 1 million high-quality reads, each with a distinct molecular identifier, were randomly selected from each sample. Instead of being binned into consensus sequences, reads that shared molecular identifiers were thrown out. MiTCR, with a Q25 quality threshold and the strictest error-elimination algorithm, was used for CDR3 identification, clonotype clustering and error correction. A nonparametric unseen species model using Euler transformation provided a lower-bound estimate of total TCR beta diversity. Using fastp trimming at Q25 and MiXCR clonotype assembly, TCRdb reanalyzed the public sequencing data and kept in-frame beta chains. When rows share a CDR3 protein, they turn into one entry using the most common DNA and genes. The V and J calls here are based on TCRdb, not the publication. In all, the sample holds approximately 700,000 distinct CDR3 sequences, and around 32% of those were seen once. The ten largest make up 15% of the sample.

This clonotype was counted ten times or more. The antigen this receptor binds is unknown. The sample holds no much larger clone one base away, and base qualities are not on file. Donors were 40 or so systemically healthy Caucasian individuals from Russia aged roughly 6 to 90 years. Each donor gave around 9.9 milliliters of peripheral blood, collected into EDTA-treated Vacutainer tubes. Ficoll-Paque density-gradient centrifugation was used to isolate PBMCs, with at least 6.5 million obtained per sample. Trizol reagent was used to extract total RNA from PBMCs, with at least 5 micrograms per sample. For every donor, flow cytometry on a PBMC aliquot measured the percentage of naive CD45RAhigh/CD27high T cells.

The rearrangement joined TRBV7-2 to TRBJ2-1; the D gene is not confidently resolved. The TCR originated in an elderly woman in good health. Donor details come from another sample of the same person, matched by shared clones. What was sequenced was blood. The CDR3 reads CASSWNYNEQFF. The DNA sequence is TGTGCCAGCAGCTGGAATTACAATGAGCAGTTCTTC.